Listed here is a single TCR beta chain. The CDR3 length is 14 residues. With 0 bases removed from V and 14 bases from J, the gap between germline ends came to 19 bases. Looked up from germline, CDR1 is SEHNR and CDR2 is FQNEAQ (reference sequence). These data come from a study of blood T cell repertoires in COVID-19. Overall study: Samples taken during acute and convalescent COVID-19 were collected in the United States, Italy and Spain.

Cohorts were determined from participant-reported clinical history. The recovered donors of Cohort 3 showed two negative PCRs, clearance, or symptom resolution. TCRdb keeps only in-frame clones here, not all; method: immunoSEQ multiplex PCR. The data show approximately 390,000 clones, with about 86% seen just once and about 10% held by the top ten. The specimen sequenced was PBMCs or T cells enriched from blood (not recorded which). The clonotype originates from a woman aged 45-60 years who had recovered from COVID-19. The gene calls are TRBV7-9 and TRBJ1-2; the D gene is possibly TRBD1 (5 bases). CDR3 amino acids: CASSLALDPDTETF. CDR3 nucleotides: TGTGCCAGCAGCTTAGCGCTTGATCCGGACACCGAGACCTTC.